This T cell receptor (beta chain) is from a study of blood T cell repertoires in COVID-19. Repertoires were generated with immunoSEQ multiplex PCR, while TCRdb's copy carries only in-frame clones and drops some. The table has about 330,000 clones, 92% seen once; the top ten hold about a fifth. Looked up from germline, CDR1 is SGHVS and CDR2 is FNYEAQ. This CDR3 contains 18 residues. V was pared by 1 base and J by 0 bases, with 9 bases of the junction left unmatched. This clone was seen just once. The sequence was obtained from a woman aged 25-40 years who had recovered from COVID-19. Sequencing input: PBMCs or T cells enriched from blood (not recorded which). J is TRBJ2-3 and V is TRBV7-6, with 8 bases that match TRBD2. The DNA for the CDR3 is TGTGCCAGCAGCTTAGGACCCAGTAGCGGGACTAGCACAGATACGCAGTATTTT. Protein product: CASSLGPSSGTSTDTQYF.